The rows below give T cell receptor beta chains drawn from one sample of a study of blood T cells in healthy people across ages. TCRdb redid the calling of the 5' RACE reads with MiXCR, one entry per CDR3 protein. The repertoire consists of approximately 940,000 distinct CDR3 sequences, with roughly 48% occurring once and the leading ten covering around 15%. The source material was blood. These receptors were taken from a man in his thirties or forties in good health. Each CDR3 is given with its conserved first and last residue. The D gene is left open where the match is weak. Where a row states a size, it is once, few, many or the class of an expanded clone; other rows omit it.

d_call clone_size j_call v_call cdr3_aa cdr3_nt
. few TRBJ1-1 TRBV12-3/TRBV12-4 CASSLVPGRDYNTEAFF TGTGCCAGCAGTTTAGTTCCGGGCAGGGACTATAACACTGAAGCTTTCTTT
. . TRBJ2-3 TRBV27 CASSPVTRTDTQYF TGTGCCAGCAGTCCAGTAACACGCACAGATACGCAGTATTTT
. . TRBJ2-7 TRBV5-6 CTSSGVGTGIYEQYF TGTACCAGCAGCGGGGTGGGGACAGGAATATACGAGCAGTACTTC
. . TRBJ2-1 TRBV7-2 CASSSGLWEFF TGTGCCAGCAGCTCGGGCCTCTGGGAGTTCTTC
. many TRBJ1-1 TRBV4-3 CASSQGGGRWTEAFF TGCGCCAGCAGCCAAGGAGGGGGGAGGTGGACTGAAGCTTTCTTT
. . TRBJ2-3 TRBV6-2/TRBV6-3 CASSFADTRYF TGTGCCAGCAGTTTTGCCGATACGCGGTATTTT
. . TRBJ2-7 TRBV4-1 CASSQDSDRSGYEQYF TGCGCCAGCAGCCAAGATTCGGACAGATCCGGGTACGAGCAGTACTTC
TRBD1 . TRBJ2-2 TRBV7-9 CASSPRETGANTGELFF TGTGCCAGCAGCCCACGCGAGACAGGGGCGAACACCGGGGAGCTGTTTTTT
TRBD1 few TRBJ2-7 TRBV15 CATSYRDSNYEQYF TGTGCCACCAGCTACCGGGACAGCAACTACGAGCAGTACTTC
. . TRBJ2-7 TRBV7-2 CASSPHNSYEQYF TGTGCCAGCAGCCCCCACAACTCCTACGAGCAGTACTTC
. . TRBJ2-3 TRBV2 CASSDERLSTDTQYF TGTGCCAGCAGTGACGAGCGGCTTAGCACAGATACGCAGTATTTT
. . TRBJ2-1 TRBV27 CASSTPLNSYNEQFF TGTGCCAGCAGTACTCCACTTAACTCCTACAATGAGCAGTTCTTC
TRBD2 . TRBJ2-7 TRBV6-5 CASSYTGLGNEQYF TGTGCCAGCAGTTACACGGGACTAGGAAATGAGCAGTACTTC
. . TRBJ2-7 TRBV25-1 CASSESQSRYEQYF TGTGCCAGCAGTGAGTCTCAGAGTCGGTACGAGCAGTACTTC
. . TRBJ1-5 TRBV9 CASSVGAGTLSNQPQHF TGTGCCAGCAGCGTAGGGGCAGGGACGCTTAGCAATCAGCCCCAGCATTTT
TRBD1 . TRBJ2-7 TRBV27 CASSPHLGDRESCEQYF TGTGCCAGCAGTCCCCACCTCGGGGACAGAGAGAGCTGCGAGCAGTACTTC